This T cell receptor beta chain is drawn from a study of regulatory T cells in long-lasting Graves disease. Regarding this clonotype: Being one base from a much bigger clone, this may be a read error. It is likely a read error, because the conserved phenylalanine at the end of the CDR3 is missing.

V was trimmed by 4 bases and J by 0 bases, leaving 10 bases between them. Germline V gives CDR1 SNHLY, CDR2 FYNNEI. The CDR3 covers 14 residues. HTBI primers from iRepertoire and Arm-PCR of CDR3 regions yielded the TCR beta libraries. Each CDR3 protein is one row after TCRdb ran MiXCR on the multiplex PCR reads. The repertoire has around 500,000 distinct CDR3 sequences, approximately 16% of them found once; the top ten carry around 25%. Time point defined: newly diagnosed GD, antithyroid drugs for less than 3 months. From PBMCs, RNA was extracted and then used to make the TCR library. This sample also belongs to another study, concerning T cells in Graves' hyperthyroidism and ophthalmopathy.

The TCR was taken from a middle-aged woman with Graves disease. The sample here was peripheral blood mononuclear cells (PBMCs), taken at new diagnosis, from a patient treated with antithyroid drugs. This chain connects TRBV2 to TRBJ2-7; D unclear. CDR3 nucleotide sequence: TGTGCCAGCAGTGTCAGAATAGACTCCTACGAGCAGTACTCC. This translates into CASSVRIDSYEQYS.